The clone carrying this T cell receptor beta chain was counted ten times or more. Its antigen is unknown. At one of its ends the junction is not consistent with the germline gene, which may arise from a read error. Germline CDR1 and CDR2: SGHNT and YENEEA. This CDR3 is 13 amino acids long. This entry is derived from a study of T-cell memory formation after mild COVID-19. The overall study: Across donors, TCR clusters were largely donor specific. General observations from the study: Detection of some responders pre-infection suggested pre-existing cross-reactive memory T cells participated.

5'RACE primed at constant segments yielded TCR alpha and TCR beta cDNA libraries bearing sample barcodes and UMIs. TCRdb analysed the 5' RACE reads with MiXCR anew, one entry per CDR3 protein. The table shows some 320,000 distinct CDR3 sequences, with approximately 16% occurring only once. The material sequenced was PBMCs or a T cell subset sorted from them (not recorded which). The chain uses TRBV11-3 and TRBJ2-1; D is possibly TRBD2 (6 bases). The sequence was collected from a man between 18 and 29 years old who had mild COVID-19 (a few samples of this study predate the infection). Cell type and time point are not known. CDR3: CASSLGTGNEQFF. DNA for the CDR3: TGTGCTAGCAGCCTCGGGACTGGCAATGAGCAGTTCTTC. The full variable domain, its missing parts supplied by reference TRBV11-3 and TRBJ2-1, is EAGVVQSPRYKIIEKKQPVAFWCNPISGHNTLYWYLQNLGQGPELLIRYENEEAVDDSQLPKDRFSAERLKGVDSTLKIQPAELGDSAVYLCASSLGTGNEQFFGPGTRLTVL.